The TCR beta chain under discussion was sequenced for a study of T cell changes during pregnancy in multiple sclerosis. CDR1 and CDR2 from the germline V gene are SGHAT and FQDESV (reference sequence). There are 15 residues in the CDR3. Trimming cost V 2 bases and J 5 bases; bases outside gene matches: 8. The table came from immunoSEQ multiplex PCR; TCRdb's copy has only in-frame clones and leaves some out. The sample has more than 100,000 clones, roughly 92% seen once; the top ten hold about 0.88%. V is TRBV11-1 and J is TRBJ2-7; 8 positions match TRBD2. Sequenced material: peripheral blood, taken after pregnancy. The source is a female donor with multiple sclerosis, enrolled in a pregnancy study. The CDR3 coding sequence is TGTGCCAGCAGCTTATTAAGCGGGAGATTACACGAGCAGTACTTC. It encodes CASSLLSGRLHEQYF.